Following are 22 T cell receptor beta chains from one sample sequenced in a study of shared clonotypes between healthy human individuals (TCRdb year 2020). Library preparation was by the immunoSEQ multiplex PCR assay. The clones in this table, taken by TCRdb from immuneACCESS, are in-frame only. Not every clone is retained; where verified, under half of the shortfall comes from an unresolved V gene, and the cause of the rest is unknown. The sample table contains some 1,100,000 clones; only one count was recorded for about 84% of them. The ten largest account for around 0.47% of the sample. Sequences were obtained from memory CD4+ T cells from PBMCs. Read against the paper, the sample's cell subset or site label means: CD45RA-negative fraction. The receptors here all came from a man aged 18-30 years in good health. Some clones in this sample may be carry-over from other donors' samples.

This clone came up a few times. Other DNA sequences within the sample encode an identical CDR3. This chain links TRBV5-1 with TRBJ1-1; D possibly corresponds to TRBD1 (6 bases). This CDR3 contains 13 residues. Germline CDR1 SGHRS, CDR2 YFSETQ. V gave up 2 bases and J gave up 5 bases, with 10 bases separating them. CDR3 in amino acids: CASSFRGGTEAFF. The CDR3 DNA follows: TGCGCCAGCAGCTTCAGGGGTGGGACTGAAGCTTTCTTT.

The chain couples TRBV6-1 to TRBJ2-7, with D perhaps given as TRBD1 or TRBD2 (5 bases each). With 1 base removed from V and 2 bases from J, the gap between germline ends came to 12 bases. Per the germline V gene, CDR1 is MNHNS and CDR2 is SASEGT. This CDR3 region has 15 residues. CDR3 amino acids: CASSEVRAGPYEQYF. Written as DNA, the CDR3 is TGTGCCAGCAGTGAAGTGCGGGCAGGGCCCTACGAGCAGTACTTC.

V is TRBV9 and J is TRBJ2-1, with 14 bases matching TRBD2. J gave up 0 bases and V 7 bases, and 6 bases lay outside the gene matches. The CDR3 loop spans 17 amino acids. The V gene's germline CDR1 is SGDLS and CDR2 YYNGEE. The CDR3 DNA reads TGTGCCAGCGCGCGACTAGCGGGAGGGAGCTCCTACAATGAGCAGTTCTTC. Translation gives CASARLAGGSSYNEQFF.

This chain joins TRBV2 and TRBJ1-1; TRBD1 is a possible D gene (5 bases). The CDR3 covers 13 residues. Germline-derived CDR1 and CDR2 are SNHLY and FYNNEI. The V and J ends lost 4 bases and 1 base respectively, with 7 bases between them. The CDR3 loop is CASSVTENTEAFF. CDR3 nucleotides: TGTGCCAGCAGTGTGACAGAGAACACTGAAGCTTTCTTT.

The chain has TRBV7-9 and TRBJ2-1; TRBD1 agrees at 7 bases. Per the germline V gene, CDR1 is SEHNR and CDR2 is FQNEAQ (reference sequence). The CDR3 is 15 amino acids. The ends lost 5 bases at V and 5 bases at J; junction bases unmatched: 9. The CDR3 sequence: CASSAYRGQNNEQFF. In nucleotides, the CDR3 is TGTGCCAGCAGCGCGTACAGGGGTCAAAACAATGAGCAGTTCTTC.

The genes are TRBV5-5 and TRBJ2-5, with D hard to call. This CDR3 is built from 14 residues. Trimming removed 4 bases at V and 4 bases at J, with 14 bases between. Germline CDR1 SGHKS, CDR2 YYEKEE (reference sequence). CDR3 in DNA: TGTGCCAGCAGCCGCGCCCTGCCGCCAGAGACCCAGTACTTC. Protein: CASSRALPPETQYF.

The rearrangement links TRBV18 to TRBJ1-1; possibly TRBD1 for D (6 bases). The CDR3 extends over 13 amino acids. V lost 4 bases to trimming and J lost 6 bases, with 12 bases between them. The germline V gene has CDR1 KGHSH and CDR2 LQKENI. The DNA of the CDR3 is TGTGCCAGCTCACAGGACAGACAAGCTGAAGCTTTCTTT. It yields the protein CASSQDRQAEAFF.

This sequence joins TRBV7-9 and TRBJ2-7; 7 positions agree with TRBD1. CDR3 length: 16 residues. Per the germline V gene, CDR1 is SEHNR and CDR2 is FQNEAQ (reference sequence). The ends lost 5 bases at V and 1 base at J; junction bases unmatched: 11. The CDR3 DNA follows: TGTGCCAGCAGCCCACGACAGGGCTCCCTTTCCTACGAGCAGTACTTC. Its protein is CASSPRQGSLSYEQYF.

The gene calls are TRBV5-5 and TRBJ2-5; D is perhaps TRBD1 (6 bases). V gave up 2 bases and J gave up 4 bases, with 12 bases separating them. The CDR3 covers 14 residues. The germline V gene has CDR1 SGHKS and CDR2 YYEKEE (reference sequence). DNA of the CDR3: TGTGCCAGCAGCTTAGGGTCCAGGGGAGAGACCCAGTACTTC. This codes for CASSLGSRGETQYF. The full variable domain, completed using reference TRBV5-5 and TRBJ2-5, is DAGVTQSPTHLIKTRGQQVTLRCSPISGHKSVSWYQQVLGQGPQFIFQYYEKEERGRGNFPDRFSARQFPNYSSELNVNALLLGDSALYLCASSLGSRGETQYFGPGTRLLVL.

The chain couples TRBV28 to TRBJ2-1, with D tentatively TRBD1 (6 bases). This CDR3 spans 16 amino acids. V lost 4 bases to trimming and J lost 0 bases, with 13 bases between them. The germline V gene encodes CDR1 MDHEN and CDR2 SYDVKM. CDR3: CASSSPWGHSYNEQFF. The DNA for the CDR3 is TGTGCCAGCAGTTCCCCTTGGGGGCACTCCTACAATGAGCAGTTCTTC.

V is TRBV2 and J is TRBJ1-5; unclear D gene. This CDR3 has 15 amino acids. V lost 6 bases to trimming and J lost 2 bases, with 14 bases between them. The V gene's germline CDR1 is SNHLY and CDR2 FYNNEI. CDR3 amino acids: CASSPDRDGNQPQHF. CDR3 bases: TGTGCCAGCAGCCCTGACCGGGATGGCAATCAGCCCCAGCATTTT.

V is TRBV30 and J is TRBJ2-2; weak D call: TRBD2 (6 bases). Germline CDR1 reads GTSNPN; CDR2 reads SVGIG (reference sequence). The CDR3 is made up of 14 amino acids. V was shortened by 2 bases and J by 4 bases, with 11 bases between the two germline ends. The CDR3 nucleotides read TGTGCCTGGAGTCTTAGCGGAGGCACCGGGGAGCTGTTTTTT. Translation: CAWSLSGGTGELFF.

This clone was detected once. The chain employs TRBV28 and TRBJ1-1; 9 positions match TRBD1. CDR1 and CDR2 (germline): MDHEN, SYDVKM. CDR3 length: 16 amino acids. After removal of 3 bases from V and 5 bases from J, the junction contained 10 bases not matched to a gene. CDR3 region: CASSFPGTGTGTEAFF. For the CDR3, the DNA is TGTGCCAGCAGTTTTCCCGGGACAGGGACGGGAACTGAAGCTTTCTTT.

The CDR3 region is CASRLERSTGELFF. The CDR3 nucleotides are TGTGCCAGTAGACTAGAAAGGAGCACCGGGGAGCTGTTTTTT. This sequence joins TRBV19 and TRBJ2-2; D is possibly TRBD2 (5 bases). CDR3 size: 14 residues. Trimming took off 6 bases at V and 4 bases at J, with 12 bases between the two ends. Germline CDR1 is LNHDA and CDR2 is SQIVND (reference sequence).

The chain joins TRBV5-1 to TRBJ2-2; D may correspond to TRBD1 or TRBD2 (5 bases each). V was clipped by 4 bases and J by 6 bases, with 13 bases between them. Germline V CDR1 and CDR2: SGHRS, YFSETQ. The CDR3 has 14 residues. The CDR3 is CASSTGTAAGELFF. Here the CDR3 DNA reads TGCGCCAGCAGCACGGGGACCGCGGCCGGGGAGCTGTTTTTT.

Concerning this clone: The same CDR3 can be traced to other DNA sequences in this sample. The chain carries TRBV18 and TRBJ1-3; D unresolved. CDR3 length equals 15 residues. In germline, CDR1 is KGHSH, CDR2 LQKENI. The V end lost 0 bases, the J end lost 0 bases, and 6 bases lay between the germline ends. The CDR3 protein is CASSPPGDSGNTIYF. CDR3 nucleotide sequence: TGTGCCAGCTCACCACCAGGCGACTCTGGAAACACCATATATTTT.

V usage is TRBV28 and J usage is TRBJ2-7; tentatively, D is TRBD1 or TRBD2 (5 bases each). CDR1 and CDR2 (germline): MDHEN, SYDVKM. The CDR3 length is 14 residues. V gave up 7 bases and J gave up 2 bases, with 15 bases separating them. CDR3 in amino acids: CASIRPGPAYEQYF. The CDR3 DNA reads as TGTGCCAGCATCCGGCCGGGACCGGCCTACGAGCAGTACTTC.

The chain has TRBV6-5 and TRBJ2-3; possibly TRBD2 for D (5 bases). Germline CDR1 MNHEY, CDR2 SVGAGI. V lost 8 bases and J lost 1, with 13 bases in between. The CDR3 consists of 14 residues. CDR3 bases: TGTGCCAGCGCCGTAATTAGCGGCACAGATACGCAGTATTTT. Translating it yields CASAVISGTDTQYF.

The rearrangement uses TRBV30 and TRBJ2-3; D remains ambiguous. Trimming stripped 4 bases from V and 4 bases from J, with 6 bases between. Germline V lookup: CDR1 GTSNPN, CDR2 SVGIG (reference sequence). The CDR3 consists of 11 residues. CDR3 nucleotides: TGTGCCTGGAATGGTGCAGATACGCAGTATTTT. This translates into CAWNGADTQYF.

This clone was observed a handful of times. This sample also contains other DNA sequences that code for the same CDR3. The rearrangement uses TRBV19 and TRBJ2-4, with D hard to call. Germline values: CDR1 LNHDA, CDR2 SQIVND (reference sequence). The V and J ends lost 1 base and 1 base respectively, with 5 bases between them. The CDR3 has 14 residues. This CDR3 reads CASSIGGAKNIQYF. CDR3 coding DNA: TGTGCCAGTAGTATAGGGGGTGCCAAAAACATTCAGTACTTC.

This CDR3 is CASSESRNTEAFF. The CDR3 bases are TGTGCCAGCTCCGAGAGCAGGAACACTGAAGCTTTCTTT. The V gene is TRBV18, the J gene TRBJ1-1; D unresolved. Germline values: CDR1 KGHSH, CDR2 LQKENI. This CDR3 has 13 amino acids. The ends were cut back, 6 bases at V and 1 base at J, with 9 bases in the middle.

The chain joins TRBV18 to TRBJ2-7; 7 positions match TRBD1. The CDR3 has 14 residues. CDR1 KGHSH and CDR2 LQKENI come from the germline V gene. Trimming cost V 6 bases and J 2 bases; bases outside gene matches: 7. CDR3 amino acids: CASSQRQGPYEQYF. In DNA, the CDR3 is TGTGCCAGCTCGCAGAGACAGGGTCCCTACGAGCAGTACTTC.